What follows are 21 T cell receptor beta chains derived from one specimen sequenced in a study of spatial heterogeneity in lung cancer (dated by TCRdb to the late 2010s). Study-wide findings and limitations: The tumor nonsynonymous mutation count correlated with the number of expanded intratumoral alpha and beta TCRs.

The label giving this sample's time point can be read as: sample taken at primary tumor resection. Library creation used 5' RACE. Reads for this sample came from a NextSeq 500. TCRdb applied fastp at Q25 and MiXCR to the public reads, then kept only in-frame beta chains. Rows matching on CDR3 protein sequence are summarized as one entry with the most common DNA and genes. The table for this sample lists over 2,500 distinct CDR3 sequences; 8% to 10% of them were counted only once. Jointly, the top ten make up less than 40% of the sample. No cognate antigen is known for these TCRs. The sample in question was lung tumor tissue, obtained at surgery. Receptors originate from a male donor with early-stage non-small cell lung cancer.

This clonotype was recorded at least ten times. The chain links TRBV7-2 to TRBJ2-7; 9 bases line up with TRBD2. The CDR3 has 15 amino acids. Trimming removed 5 bases from V and 3 bases from J; junction bases left unmatched: 8. Per germline, CDR1 SGHTA and CDR2 FQGNSA. In nucleotides, the CDR3 is TGTGCCAGCAGCCCGGGAGCTAGCGGGAACTACGAGCAGTACTTC. Amino acid sequence: CASSPGASGNYEQYF.

This clonotype was detected ten times or more. This rearrangement joins TRBV7-9 to TRBJ2-1, with D unclear. The CDR3 loop spans 12 amino acids. V was cut by 5 bases and J by 3 bases, with 5 bases left in between. Germline loops: CDR1 SEHNR, CDR2 FQNEAQ (reference sequence). This CDR3 is CASSDHYNEQFF. The CDR3 DNA is TGTGCCAGCAGCGACCACTACAATGAGCAGTTCTTC. The full variable domain, with the rest looked up from reference TRBV7-9 and TRBJ2-1, is DTGVSQNPRHKITKRGQNVTFRCDPISEHNRLYWYRQTLGQGPEFLTYFQNEAQLEKSRLLSDRFSAERPKGSFSTLEIQRTEQGDSAMYLCASSDHYNEQFFGPGTRLTVL.

This clonotype was picked up many times. DNA of the CDR3: TGTGCCAGCGTTGACACCTACGAGCAGTACTTC. Translated, it gives CASVDTYEQYF. This chain joins TRBV7-9 and TRBJ2-7; D unresolved. Trimming cost V 8 bases and J 2 bases, with 7 bases left between them. Germline CDR1 SEHNR, CDR2 FQNEAQ (reference sequence). The CDR3 contains 11 residues. Full variable domain (rest looked up from reference TRBV7-9 and TRBJ2-7): DTGVSQNPRHKITKRGQNVTFRCDPISEHNRLYWYRQTLGQGPEFLTYFQNEAQLEKSRLLSDRFSAERPKGSFSTLEIQRTEQGDSAMYLCASVDTYEQYFGPGTRLTVT.

This clonotype occurred many times. V gene TRBV6-1 combines with J gene TRBJ2-1, with 11 bases lining up with TRBD2. Looked up from germline, CDR1 is MNHNS and CDR2 is SASEGT. CDR3 size: 16 residues. J lost 6 bases, V lost 6 bases, and 10 bases had no gene match. CDR3 coding DNA: TGTGCCAGCAGATACAAGGCCGGGACTAGCGGCAATGAGCAGTTCTTC. This gives the protein CASRYKAGTSGNEQFF.

This clonotype showed up many times. CDR3 sequence (DNA): TGTGCCAGCAGCCCAGCGGGGGGGCCTGTGACAGATACGCAGTATTTT. Amino acids: CASSPAGGPVTDTQYF. This chain uses TRBV12-3 or TRBV12-4 with TRBJ2-3; 10 bases agree with TRBD2. V shed 6 bases, J shed 3 bases, and the junction held 9 bases outside the gene matches. The CDR3 is 16 residues long.

This clonotype appeared many times. The chain is built from TRBV7-2 and TRBJ2-5, with D tentatively TRBD2 (6 bases). The CDR3 is made up of 13 amino acids. Trimming cost V 2 bases and J 4 bases, with 8 bases left between them. In germline, CDR1 is SGHTA, CDR2 FQGNSA. The CDR3 loop is CASSLIAVETQYF. DNA for the CDR3: TGTGCCAGCAGCTTAATAGCGGTAGAGACCCAGTACTTC. Variable domain in full (rest from reference TRBV7-2 and TRBJ2-5): GAGVSQSPSNKVTEKGKDVELRCDPISGHTALYWYRQSLGQGLEFLIYFQGNSAPDKSGLPSDRFSAERTGGSVSTLTIQRTQQEDSAVYLCASSLIAVETQYFGPGTRLLVL.

Worth noting for this clonotype: The junction departs from germline at one end; a sequencing error may be responsible. V gene TRBV27 combines with J gene TRBJ2-7; TRBD2 matches 7 bases. This CDR3 has 15 amino acids. Germline loops: CDR1 MNHEY, CDR2 SMNVEV (reference sequence). CDR3 loop: CASSSPTSRSFEQYF. The DNA of the CDR3 is TGTGCCAGCAGTTCCCCGACTAGCAGATCCTTCGAGCAGTACTTC.

This clonotype was seen ten or more times. The chain combines TRBV4-3 with TRBJ2-3; no clear D gene. The CDR3 has 14 residues. Deletions cut 4 bases from V and 6 bases from J, with 14 bases between. Germline values: CDR1 LGHNA, CDR2 YSLEER. CDR3 region: CASSPRLAGDTQYF. In nucleotides, the CDR3 is TGCGCCAGCAGCCCGCGTTTGGCCGGGGATACGCAGTATTTT.

This clonotype was seen more than once but under ten times. J is TRBJ1-4 and V is TRBV28; weak D call: TRBD1 (5 bases). Trimming left V 5 bases short and J 2 bases short, with 9 bases between. Germline CDR1 and CDR2: MDHEN and SYDVKM. CDR3 length: 14 amino acids. The CDR3 DNA reads as TGTGCCAGCAGTACCGACAGTACTAATGAAAAACTGTTTTTT. Residues: CASSTDSTNEKLFF.

This clonotype has only a few counts. The chain couples TRBV6-1 to TRBJ1-6, with D possibly being TRBD1 (6 bases). V lost 7 bases to trimming and J lost 0 bases, with 10 bases between them. This CDR3 has 15 residues. CDR1 is MNHNS and CDR2 is SASEGT in the germline V gene. The CDR3 loop reads CASKGQSSYNSPLHF. The CDR3 nucleotides read TGTGCCAGCAAAGGACAGAGCTCCTATAATTCACCCCTCCACTTT.

This clonotype qualifies as medium-sized. The gene calls are TRBV11-2 and TRBJ2-6; 7 nucleotides match TRBD1. The CDR3 totals 16 residues. The junction had 5 bases not matched to a gene; V was cut back by 4 bases and J by 2 bases. Germline assignment: CDR1 SGHAT and CDR2 FQNNGV. CDR3 protein: CASSSDRAPGANVLTF. In DNA form, the CDR3 reads TGTGCCAGCAGCTCAGACAGGGCCCCTGGGGCCAACGTCCTGACTTTC.

This clonotype was recorded at least ten times. The chain uses TRBV7-2 and TRBJ1-6, with D unclear. This CDR3 has 14 amino acids. Looked up from germline, CDR1 is SGHTA and CDR2 is FQGNSA. V was cut by 5 bases and J by 7 bases, with 12 bases left in between. This chain's CDR3 is CASSVGQRNSPLHF. The DNA for the CDR3 is TGTGCCAGCAGCGTCGGTCAGAGGAATTCACCCCTCCACTTT.

This clonotype qualifies as medium-sized. This sequence joins TRBV7-9 and TRBJ1-2; the match to TRBD1 covers 7 bases. Unmatched junction bases numbered 6, after V lost 3 bases and J lost 5 bases. The germline V gene has CDR1 SEHNR and CDR2 FQNEAQ (reference sequence). This CDR3 spans 14 amino acids. The CDR3 reads CASSFLRQGYGYTF. The CDR3 DNA is TGTGCCAGCAGCTTTCTTCGACAGGGTTATGGCTACACCTTC.

At least ten counts were recorded for this clonotype. The chain couples TRBV10-3 to TRBJ1-1; D is undetermined. V gave up 4 bases and J gave up 5 bases, with 11 bases separating them. The CDR3 sequence is 13 residues long. Germline V gene lookup returns CDR1 ENHRY and CDR2 SYGVKD. CDR3 coding DNA: TGTGCCATCAGTGGGGTGGGTCCGACTGAAGCTTTCTTT. Its protein product is CAISGVGPTEAFF.

This clonotype is classed as medium-sized. The rearrangement uses TRBV11-2 and TRBJ2-7, with TRBD1 matching over 12 bases. The V and J ends lost 6 bases and 5 bases, in that order; junction bases with no gene match: 8. Per germline, CDR1 SGHAT and CDR2 FQNNGV. CDR3 length equals 15 residues. CDR3 in DNA: TGTGCCAGCAGTAACCCGGGACAGGGGGCCCACGAGCAGTACTTC. Translating gives CASSNPGQGAHEQYF.

By share of the sample, this clonotype is medium-sized (0.01 to 0.1%). The chain couples TRBV11-2 to TRBJ2-7; D not certain. Germline V gene lookup returns CDR1 SGHAT and CDR2 FQNNGV. The CDR3 totals 14 residues. V dropped 5 bases and J dropped 5 bases, with 16 bases sitting between them. DNA for the CDR3: TGTGCCAGCAGCCCCCCTAGGAGTCCCCACGAGCAGTACTTC. Translating it yields CASSPPRSPHEQYF. The variable domain in full, with the rest retrieved from reference TRBV11-2 and TRBJ2-7, is EAGVAQSPRYKIIEKRQSVAFWCNPISGHATLYWYQQILGQGPKLLIQFQNNGVVDDSQLPKDRFSAERLKGVDSTLKIQPAKLEDSAVYLCASSPPRSPHEQYFGPGTRLTVT.

V and J are TRBV12-3 or TRBV12-4 and TRBJ1-2; D is unresolved. The CDR3 spans 16 residues. Trimming pared 6 bases from V and 2 bases from J, leaving 19 bases between. The CDR3 DNA follows: TGTGCCAGCAGGGATTATGGGCAGACAAGAAACTATGGCTACACCTTC. It translates to CASRDYGQTRNYGYTF.

This clonotype showed up many times. The V gene is TRBV7-8, the J gene TRBJ2-5, with 7 bases matching TRBD1. The CDR3 length is 14 residues. CDR1 is SGHVS and CDR2 is FQNEAQ in the germline V gene. The J segment lost 1 base and the V segment lost 4 bases, leaving 3 bases of the junction unmatched. CDR3 protein: CASSYRQGQETQYF. The CDR3 DNA reads as TGTGCCAGCAGCTACAGACAGGGCCAAGAGACCCAGTACTTC.

The J gene is TRBJ1-1, the V gene TRBV6-5; 7 bases match TRBD1. V trimming: 5 bases; J trimming: 6 bases; junction bases outside the gene matches: 12. The germline V gene encodes CDR1 MNHEY and CDR2 SVGAGI. This CDR3 has 15 amino acids. CDR3 DNA sequence: TGTGCCAGCAGTCCTATGGACAGGCCTGGAGCTGAAGCTTTCTTT. It yields the protein CASSPMDRPGAEAFF.

Relative to its sample, this clonotype is large. The rearrangement links TRBV7-8 to TRBJ1-1; D perhaps matches TRBD1 (5 bases). Trimming cost V 2 bases and J 1 base, with 5 bases left between them. The CDR3 covers 13 residues. CDR1 SGHVS and CDR2 FQNEAQ come from the germline V gene. The CDR3 DNA is TGTGCCAGCAGCTTACAGGGGAACACTGAAGCTTTCTTT. It yields the protein CASSLQGNTEAFF.

This clonotype turned up a few times. This chain uses TRBV5-1 with TRBJ2-2, with 7 bases lining up with TRBD2. The length of the CDR3 is 15 residues. CDR1 is SGHRS, CDR2 YFSETQ, per germline. The V segment lost 4 bases and the J segment 3 bases; nucleotides outside the gene matches: 6. CDR3: CASSVAGGHTGELFF. CDR3 bases: TGCGCCAGCAGCGTAGCGGGTGGCCACACCGGGGAGCTGTTTTTT.